These 7 T cell receptor beta chains came from one sample sequenced in a study of cytomegalovirus exposure and HLA in healthy donors. The PCR had 60 Vbeta and 13 Jbeta primers. Clones were read by immunoSEQ multiplex PCR, and TCRdb kept only the in-frame ones, dropping some. The sample shows roughly 160,000 clones, approximately 80% of them seen only once. Sequencing was carried out using PBMCs. All receptors come from a man aged 30 to 39 in good health and CMV-seropositive.

This rearrangement joins TRBV7-9 to TRBJ2-2; D not resolved. This CDR3 comprises 12 residues. Germline CDR1 and CDR2: SEHNR and FQNEAQ (reference sequence). Trimming pared 9 bases from V and 8 bases from J, leaving 13 bases between. This chain's CDR3 is CASPTAEGELFF. The CDR3 coding sequence is TGTGCCAGTCCAACCGCCGAGGGGGAGCTGTTTTTT.

This sequence joins TRBV9 and TRBJ2-6; possibly TRBD1 for D (6 bases). Germline CDR1 is SGDLS and CDR2 is YYNGEE. The V end lost 2 bases, the J end lost 0 bases, and 15 bases lay between the germline ends. The CDR3 runs to 18 residues. The CDR3 sequence: CASSVGRGLSSGANVLTF. CDR3 bases: TGTGCCAGCAGCGTTGGCAGGGGCCTGAGCTCTGGGGCCAACGTCCTGACTTTC.

The V call is TRBV4-3, the J call TRBJ2-3; 8 nucleotides match TRBD1. The CDR3 has 15 amino acids. J lost 4 bases, V lost 1 base, and 4 bases had no gene match. Looked up from germline, CDR1 is LGHNA and CDR2 is YSLEER. The CDR3 here is CASSQGGQAADTQYF. The CDR3 nucleotides are TGCGCCAGCAGCCAAGGGGGACAGGCTGCAGATACGCAGTATTTT.

The rearrangement joins TRBV6-5 to TRBJ1-6; D is possibly TRBD1 (5 bases). The CDR3 runs to 15 residues. Per the germline V gene, CDR1 is MNHEY and CDR2 is SVGAGI. V was clipped by 6 bases and J by 8 bases, with 17 bases between them. CDR3: CASSPGTSDHSPLHF. CDR3 DNA: TGTGCCAGCAGCCCCGGGACTTCGGACCATTCACCCCTCCACTTT.

The chain employs TRBV15 and TRBJ2-1, with 9 bases matching TRBD1. CDR1 LNHNV and CDR2 YYDKDF come from the germline V gene (reference sequence). Trimming cost V 4 bases and J 7 bases; bases outside gene matches: 8. The CDR3 is 15 residues long. CDR3 amino acids: CATSIRDRARNEQFF. The CDR3 bases are TGTGCCACCAGCATCCGGGACAGGGCTCGGAATGAGCAGTTCTTC.

The chain has TRBV19 and TRBJ1-6; possibly TRBD1 for D (6 bases). Trimming pared 3 bases from V and 6 bases from J, leaving 15 bases between. From germline, CDR1 is LNHDA and CDR2 SQIVND (reference sequence). The CDR3 is 16 amino acids. The CDR3 coding sequence is TGTGCCAGTAGTATTTTCACAGGGAAGGGTAATTCACCCCTCCACTTT. It codes for CASSIFTGKGNSPLHF. The full variable domain, in which reference TRBV19 and TRBJ1-6 provide the parts outside the CDR3, is DGGITQSPKYLFRKEGQNVTLSCEQNLNHDAMYWYRQDPGQGLRLIYYSQIVNDFQKGDIAEGYSVSREKKESFPLTVTSAQKNPTAFYLCASSIFTGKGNSPLHFGNGTRLTVT.

V usage is TRBV6-6 and J usage is TRBJ2-2; TRBD1 might be the D (6 bases). Germline V gene sequence: CDR1 MNHNY, CDR2 SVGAGI (reference sequence). Deletions cut 7 bases from V and 4 bases from J, with 10 bases between. There are 13 residues in the CDR3. As DNA, the CDR3 is TGTGCCAGCAACAGGGATGTCACCGGGGAGCTGTTTTTT. It translates to CASNRDVTGELFF.